The present entry profiles one T cell receptor beta chain with its context. The CDR3 runs 17 residues. The ends lost 6 bases at V and 6 bases at J; junction bases unmatched: 12. The germline V gene has CDR1 LNHNV and CDR2 YYDKDF (reference sequence). The PCR made use of 60 Vbeta and 13 Jbeta primers. The repertoire was sequenced with immunoSEQ multiplex PCR; TCRdb's copy has only in-frame clones and lacks some. Of around 150,000 clones in the sample, over 60% were seen once. These data come from a study of cytomegalovirus exposure and HLA in healthy donors. Sequenced: PBMCs. This sequence joins TRBV15 and TRBJ2-3; 13 positions agree with TRBD2. The origin of this receptor is a young man in good health and CMV-seronegative. CDR3 loop: CATSAPRLAGGGDTQYF. In DNA, the CDR3 is TGTGCCACCAGTGCCCCTCGACTAGCGGGAGGAGGTGATACGCAGTATTTT.